These 12 T cell receptor beta chains share one sample of origin, sequenced in a study of blood T cell repertoires in COVID-19. The method was immunoSEQ multiplex PCR; TCRdb's version includes in-frame clones alone and lacks a portion of them. The table lists over 250,000 clones, 85% to 90% of them singletons, with around 1.9% in the top ten. The material sequenced was PBMCs or T cells enriched from blood (not recorded which). These receptors were obtained from a woman aged 55-75 years who had recovered from COVID-19.

This clone was seen once. The chain uses TRBV7-6 and TRBJ1-1; D unclear. V lost 0 bases to trimming and J lost 0 bases, with 11 bases between them. The germline gives CDR1 SGHVS, CDR2 FNYEAQ. This CDR3 contains 16 residues. DNA of the CDR3: TGTGCCAGCAGCTTAGCCGCAGGAGGCGTGAACACTGAAGCTTTCTTT. The encoded protein is CASSLAAGGVNTEAFF.

This sequence joins TRBV9 and TRBJ2-5; possibly TRBD1 for D (5 bases). Germline CDR1 and CDR2: SGDLS and YYNGEE. This CDR3 spans 12 amino acids. V was trimmed by 4 bases and J by 3 bases, leaving 7 bases between them. The CDR3 loop is CASSTREETQYF. The CDR3 DNA sequence: TGTGCCAGCAGCACCAGGGAAGAGACCCAGTACTTC. Full variable domain (rest looked up from reference TRBV9 and TRBJ2-5): DSGVTQTPKHLITATGQRVTLRCSPRSGDLSVYWYQQSLDQGLQFLIQYYNGEERAKGNILERFSAQQFPDLHSELNLSSLELGDSALYFCASSTREETQYFGPGTRLLVL.

J is TRBJ1-4 and V is TRBV2; D gene unclear. Trimming took 8 bases from V and 6 from J, leaving 16 bases between them. CDR1 and CDR2 from the germline V gene are SNHLY and FYNNEI. The CDR3 spans 14 residues. CDR3 region: CASRRPSEDEKLFF. In DNA, the CDR3 is TGTGCCAGCCGAAGACCCTCGGAGGATGAAAAACTGTTTTTT. The whole variable domain, remainder taken from reference TRBV2 and TRBJ1-4, is EPEVTQTPSHQVTQMGQEVILRCVPISNHLYFYWYRQILGQKVEFLVSFYNNEISEKSEIFDDQFSVERPDGSNFTLKIRSTKLEDSAMYFCASRRPSEDEKLFFGSGTQLSVL.

The chain employs TRBV7-8 and TRBJ2-7; perhaps TRBD2 as D (7 bases). CDR3 length: 15 residues. The V gene lost 5 bases and the J gene lost 3 bases, with 17 bases spanning the gap. Germline CDR1 SGHVS, CDR2 FQNEAQ. The CDR3 region has the DNA TGTGCCAGCAGCGAGGGGGGGACTACAGTCTACGAGCAGTACTTC. As protein: CASSEGGTTVYEQYF.

The chain recombines TRBV28 with TRBJ2-3; a weak D match, TRBD2 (5 bases). V was trimmed by 2 bases and J by 5 bases, leaving 11 bases between them. This CDR3 has 14 amino acids. Germline values: CDR1 MDHEN, CDR2 SYDVKM. CDR3 in amino acids: CASSLGGPVDTQYF. The CDR3 DNA reads TGTGCCAGCAGTTTAGGCGGGCCTGTAGATACGCAGTATTTT.

J is TRBJ1-4 and V is TRBV5-4; TRBD1 is a possible D gene (6 bases). Germline values: CDR1 SGHNT, CDR2 YYREEE (reference sequence). The length of the CDR3 is 14 residues. The V end lost 5 bases, the J end lost 8 bases, and 16 bases lay between the germline ends. The CDR3 nucleotides read TGTGCCAGCAGTTCCCAGGGGACGGGCGAAAAACTGTTTTTT. It codes for CASSSQGTGEKLFF. Looking up the rest from reference TRBV5-4 and TRBJ1-4 gives the full variable domain: ETGVTQSPTHLIKTRGQQVTLRCSSQSGHNTVSWYQQALGQGPQFIFQYYREEENGRGNFPPRFSGLQFPNYSSELNVNALELDDSALYLCASSSQGTGEKLFFGSGTQLSVL.

The chain joins TRBV11-3 to TRBJ2-7; 7 bases fit TRBD2. The CDR3 has 15 amino acids. The V gene's germline CDR1 is SGHNT and CDR2 YENEEA. V dropped 6 bases and J dropped 0; count of bases not matched to a gene: 8. The CDR3 is CASRDSGLSSYEQYF. The CDR3 DNA reads as TGTGCCAGCAGGGATAGCGGGTTAAGCTCCTACGAGCAGTACTTC. Based on the CDR3 plus reference TRBV11-3 and TRBJ2-7, the full variable domain is EAGVVQSPRYKIIEKKQPVAFWCNPISGHNTLYWYLQNLGQGPELLIRYENEEAVDDSQLPKDRFSAERLKGVDSTLKIQPAELGDSAVYLCASRDSGLSSYEQYFGPGTRLTVT.

This rearrangement joins TRBV3-1 (or the pseudogene TRBV3-2) to TRBJ1-5; D gene unclear. Germline V gene sequence: CDR1 LGHDT, CDR2 YNNKEL (reference sequence). Between the trimmed V and J ends, which lost 1 base and 0 bases, there was a span of 13 bases. CDR3 length equals 17 residues. CDR3 loop: CASSQGGGGYSNQPQHF. The CDR3 DNA reads TGTGCCAGCAGCCAAGGGGGAGGAGGCTATAGCAATCAGCCCCAGCATTTT.

This clone was picked up one time. This chain joins TRBV12-3 or TRBV12-4 and TRBJ1-6; D possibly corresponds to TRBD1 (5 bases). CDR3 length equals 12 residues. The V end lost 4 bases, the J end lost 10 bases, and 8 bases lay between the germline ends. CDR3 in amino acids: CASSSGRSPLHF. Here the CDR3 DNA reads TGTGCCAGCAGTTCAGGGCGGTCACCCCTCCACTTT.

The V and J genes are TRBV7-9 and TRBJ1-1; TRBD1 agrees at 7 bases. The CDR3 runs to 14 residues. V lost 6 bases to trimming and J lost 9 bases; unmatched junction nucleotides: 13. CDR1 SEHNR and CDR2 FQNEAQ come from the germline V gene (reference sequence). The CDR3 DNA sequence: TGTGCCAGCAGTTTCTCGGGACAGACGTTCCAAGCTTTCTTT. Its translation is CASSFSGQTFQAFF.

The chain employs TRBV28 and TRBJ2-7; TRBD2 matches 8 bases. Per the germline V gene, CDR1 is MDHEN and CDR2 is SYDVKM. The V segment lost 8 bases and the J segment 1 base; nucleotides outside the gene matches: 10. There are 15 residues in the CDR3. The CDR3 here is CASDRSSGSSYEQYF. DNA for the CDR3: TGTGCCAGCGACCGTTCTAGCGGGTCTTCCTACGAGCAGTACTTC.

The chain uses TRBV7-3 and TRBJ2-2; 11 bases align to TRBD2. This CDR3 spans 16 amino acids. V shed 5 bases and J 7 bases; nucleotides not matched to a gene: 9. Germline lookup yields CDR1 SGHTA and CDR2 FQGTGA. The CDR3 DNA reads as TGTGCCAGCAGCACGACTAGCGGGACTTCTGGCGGGGAGCTGTTTTTT. This translates into CASSTTSGTSGGELFF.